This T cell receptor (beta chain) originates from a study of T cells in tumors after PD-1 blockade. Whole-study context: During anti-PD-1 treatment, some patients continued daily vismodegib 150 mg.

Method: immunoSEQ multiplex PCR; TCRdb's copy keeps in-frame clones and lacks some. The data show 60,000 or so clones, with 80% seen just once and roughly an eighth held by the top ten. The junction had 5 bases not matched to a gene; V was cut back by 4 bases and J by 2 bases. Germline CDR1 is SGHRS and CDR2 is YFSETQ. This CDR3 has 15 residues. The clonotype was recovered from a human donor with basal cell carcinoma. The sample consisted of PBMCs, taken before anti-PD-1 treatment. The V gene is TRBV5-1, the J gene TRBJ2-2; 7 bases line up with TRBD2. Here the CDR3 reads CASSRGEGNTGELFF. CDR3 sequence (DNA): TGCGCCAGCAGCCGCGGGGAGGGTAACACCGGGGAGCTGTTTTTT.